The 3 T cell receptor beta chains reported below all come from one sample, sequenced in a study of regulatory T cells in long-lasting Graves disease. For TCR beta, libraries came from iRepertoire HTBI primers and Arm-PCR of CDR3 regions. MiXCR, run by TCRdb on the multiplex PCR reads, gives a single entry per CDR3 protein. The sample lists around 400,000 distinct CDR3 sequences; 12% were seen once. This sample's time point: newly diagnosed GD, antithyroid drugs for less than 3 months. Preparation of the TCR library used RNA extracted from PBMCs. This same sample was also part of a study on T cells in Graves' hyperthyroidism and ophthalmopathy.

This specimen was peripheral blood mononuclear cells (PBMCs), taken at new diagnosis, from a patient treated with antithyroid drugs. The receptors shown here come from a young woman with Graves disease.

The J gene is TRBJ2-5, the V gene TRBV29-1; no firm D call. V was clipped by 4 bases and J by 1 base, with 10 bases between them. The CDR3 is 13 residues long. Germline-derived CDR1 and CDR2 are SQVTM and ANQGSEA. CDR3 residues: CSVGPRFQETQYF. CDR3 sequence (DNA): TGCAGCGTTGGCCCGCGATTCCAAGAGACCCAGTACTTC.

This clonotype was recorded at least ten times. This chain links TRBV27 with TRBJ2-1; D possibly corresponds to TRBD1 (5 bases). The germline CDR1 and CDR2 sequences are MNHEY and SMNVEV (reference sequence). The length of the CDR3 is 15 residues. V lost 3 bases, J lost 7 bases, and 16 bases lay in between. In DNA form, the CDR3 reads TGTGCCAGCAGTTTCTTAGGCAGGGTCAAAAATGAGCAGTTCTTC. Encoded protein: CASSFLGRVKNEQFF.

There are many counts of this clonotype. This sequence joins TRBV7-9 and TRBJ2-5; D gene uncertain. With 1 base removed from V and 5 bases from J, the gap between germline ends came to 5 bases. Germline V gene data show CDR1 as SEHNR and CDR2 as FQNEAQ (reference sequence). The CDR3 covers 12 residues. The DNA of the CDR3 is TGTGCCAGCAGCTTAGGCAGTGAGACCCAGTACTTC. Protein product: CASSLGSETQYF.